Below are 11 T cell receptor beta chains sequenced from a single sample in a study of breast tumors, draining lymph nodes, adjacent tissues. Samples came from axillary lymph nodes draining the breast cancer. TCRdb analysed the multiplex PCR reads with MiXCR anew, one entry per CDR3 protein. The profile covers 190,000 or so distinct CDR3 sequences, with over 25% appearing a single time and 4% to 5.5% taken by the ten largest. The sample comprised axillary lymph node tissue. Every receptor here comes from a female donor with breast cancer. Some clones in this sample may be carry-over from other donors' samples.

V gene TRBV7-9 combines with J gene TRBJ1-5; TRBD1 matches at 8 bases. CDR1 is SEHNR, CDR2 FQNEAQ, per germline (reference sequence). This CDR3 comprises 17 residues. The ends lost 3 bases at V and 13 bases at J; junction bases unmatched: 20. CDR3 sequence: CASSFNLLGRGLRSQHF. In DNA form, the CDR3 reads TGTGCCAGCAGCTTCAACCTTCTGGGCAGGGGGCTCCGATCACAGCATTTT.

The CDR3 DNA follows: TGCGCCAGCAGCCAGGGCCCGGGCTCTAACTATGGCTACACCTTC. It specifies CASSQGPGSNYGYTF. This sequence joins TRBV4-1 and TRBJ1-2, with unresolved D. V was cut by 3 bases and J by 0 bases, with 11 bases left in between. Germline V gene sequence: CDR1 MGHRA, CDR2 YSYEKL. This CDR3 comprises 15 residues.

This chain joins TRBV7-3 and TRBJ1-2; D may be TRBD1 (5 bases). Germline CDR1 is SGHTA and CDR2 is FQGTGA. The CDR3 extends over 12 amino acids. V was pared by 0 bases and J by 7 bases, with 6 bases between. The CDR3 here is CASSLTGGGYTF. CDR3 sequence (DNA): TGTGCCAGCAGCTTAACCGGGGGTGGCTACACCTTC.

This rearrangement joins TRBV12-3 or TRBV12-4 to TRBJ1-5; 9 bases fit TRBD1. The V segment lost 6 bases and the J segment 8 bases; nucleotides outside the gene matches: 8. CDR3 length: 14 amino acids. The CDR3 DNA reads TGTGCCAGCAGCCCCGGACAGGGGTTGGAGCCCCAGCATTTT. The encoded protein is CASSPGQGLEPQHF.

This clonotype was counted many times. The V gene is TRBV19, the J gene TRBJ2-1; 11 nucleotides agree with TRBD1. The germline gives CDR1 LNHDA, CDR2 SQIVND (reference sequence). Trimming at V came to 5 bases and at J to 7 bases, leaving 10 bases not matched to a gene. CDR3 length: 16 residues. CDR3: CASSRRTGGIGNEQFF. CDR3 bases: TGTGCCAGTAGTCGACGGACAGGGGGCATCGGGAATGAGCAGTTCTTC.

With regard to this clonotype: One base away lies a much larger clone, so this may be a sequencing read error. This chain connects TRBV18 to TRBJ2-2, with a tentative D call TRBD2 (6 bases). CDR1 and CDR2 from the germline V gene are KGHSH and LQKENI. The CDR3 has 13 residues. The chain's CDR3 is CASSPLATGELLF. The CDR3, as DNA: TGTGCCAGCTCACCTCTAGCGACCGGGGAGCTGCTTTTT.

This clonotype was counted a few times. This chain connects TRBV28 to TRBJ1-2, with a tentative D call TRBD1 (5 bases). CDR3 length: 14 residues. CDR1 MDHEN and CDR2 SYDVKM come from the germline V gene. V was shortened by 2 bases and J by 8 bases, with 15 bases between the two germline ends. Written as DNA, the CDR3 is TGTGCCAGCAGTTTACGGGACTCCTTAGGGGGCTACACCTTC. Its protein is CASSLRDSLGGYTF.

This chain connects TRBV13 to TRBJ2-1; unclear D gene. The V and J ends lost 2 bases and 5 bases respectively, with 10 bases between them. The germline V gene encodes CDR1 PRHDT and CDR2 FYEKMQ (reference sequence). The CDR3 has 14 amino acids. The CDR3 spells CASSLRPTNNEQFF. CDR3 bases: TGTGCCAGCAGCTTACGCCCCACAAACAATGAGCAGTTCTTC.

The CDR3: CAFSRQLAGGPYEQYF. CDR3 bases: TGTGCCTTCAGCCGTCAACTAGCGGGAGGACCCTACGAGCAGTACTTC. This chain joins TRBV9 and TRBJ2-7; 12 bases are a match to TRBD2. J lost 2 bases, V lost 10 bases, and 13 bases had no gene match. The CDR3 is 16 amino acids. The germline CDR1 and CDR2 sequences are SGDLS and YYNGEE.

This clonotype was counted many times. The CDR3 region is CASSRDRGADTQYF. The CDR3 coding sequence is TGTGCCAGCAGTCGGGACCGGGGGGCAGATACGCAGTATTTT. This chain uses TRBV6-6 with TRBJ2-3; 7 bases map to TRBD2. Unmatched junction bases numbered 6, after V lost 5 bases and J lost 4 bases. The CDR3 runs 14 residues. CDR1 and CDR2 (germline): MNHNY, SVGAGI (reference sequence).

This clonotype was seen ten or more times. The chain uses TRBV6-1 and TRBJ2-5, with TRBD2 identical over 15 bases. Germline V gene sequence: CDR1 MNHNS, CDR2 SASEGT. The CDR3 has 17 amino acids. V shed 4 bases and J 5 bases; nucleotides not matched to a gene: 8. The CDR3 protein is CASSARTSGGASETQYF. The CDR3 DNA is TGTGCCAGCAGTGCACGGACTAGCGGGGGGGCATCTGAGACCCAGTACTTC.